The 5 T cell receptor beta chains presented below share a single source sample, sequenced in a study of cytomegalovirus exposure and HLA in healthy donors. Only in-frame clones appear in the TCRdb table, and some are missing; sequencing was by immunoSEQ multiplex PCR. Among 80,000 or so clones listed, roughly 95% were seen once. The sequenced sample was PBMCs. These receptor sequences come from a woman aged 18-29 years in good health and CMV-seronegative.

The chain couples TRBV15 to TRBJ1-4; D remains ambiguous. The CDR3 totals 17 residues. V was shortened by 3 bases and J by 4 bases, with 18 bases between the two germline ends. The germline gives CDR1 LNHNV, CDR2 YYDKDF (reference sequence). CDR3 sequence: CATSSSHFSGINEKLFF. CDR3 bases: TGTGCCACCAGCAGTTCCCATTTTTCCGGGATTAATGAAAAACTGTTTTTT.

The rearrangement joins TRBV9 to TRBJ2-6, with D possibly matching TRBD1 (6 bases). Per the germline V gene, CDR1 is SGDLS and CDR2 is YYNGEE. CDR3 length: 17 residues. V shed 3 bases and J shed 3 bases, with 16 bases lying between them. DNA for the CDR3: TGTGCCAGCAGCGAGCCCGAACAGGGCTTTGGGGCCAACGTCCTGACTTTC. Translated: CASSEPEQGFGANVLTF.

The rearrangement joins TRBV10-2 to TRBJ1-5, with 9 bases lining up with TRBD1. The J segment lost 5 bases and the V segment lost 5 bases, leaving 4 bases of the junction unmatched. The CDR3 loop spans 14 amino acids. CDR1 is WSHSY, CDR2 SAAADI, per germline. CDR3 in DNA: TGCGCCAGCAGTTTGGACAGGGGAGATCAGCCCCAGCATTTT. Amino acid sequence: CASSLDRGDQPQHF.

This clone was seen a single time. V gene TRBV7-9 combines with J gene TRBJ1-1; 8 bases agree with TRBD1. The CDR3 sequence is 12 residues long. Germline V gives CDR1 SEHNR, CDR2 FQNEAQ (reference sequence). The V and J ends lost 8 bases and 10 bases, in that order; junction bases with no gene match: 9. CDR3 sequence: CASLGRTGRAFF. In DNA form, the CDR3 reads TGTGCCAGCTTGGGGCGGACAGGGCGAGCTTTCTTT.

This clone was observed a single time. The V gene is TRBV4-3, the J gene TRBJ1-1; TRBD1 matches 9 bases. This CDR3 is 16 amino acids long. Unmatched junction bases numbered 10, after V lost 3 bases and J lost 5 bases. Germline assignment: CDR1 LGHNA and CDR2 YSLEER. In nucleotides, the CDR3 is TGCGCCAGCAGCCAGGGGGGAAACAGGGGGCGGACTGAAGCTTTCTTT. It encodes CASSQGGNRGRTEAFF.